This T cell receptor beta chain was recorded in a study of CD8 T cells in Susac syndrome (dated 2019 in TCRdb). As for the study more broadly: Repertoire sequencing was used to test whether CD8+ T cell activation and differentiation in Susac syndrome was antigen driven. The clonality of the CD8+ T cell repertoire was compared across about a dozen healthy donors, roughly 14 Susac syndrome patients and under 18 multiple sclerosis patients. Study-level results and caveats: The TCR sequencing and HLA analysis was acknowledged to have included a relatively small number of individuals.

This clonotype appeared a few times. The specificity of this receptor is unknown. No base qualities exist here, and no much larger clone lies one base off it. As encoded in the germline V gene (reference sequence), CDR1 is SEHNR while CDR2 is FQNEAQ. Clipping removes 1 base from V and 0 bases from J, with 5 as the unmatched junction base count. The CDR3, cysteine through phenylalanine, is 17 amino acids long. Just the 51-base CDR3 DNA is kept, in frame starting at base 1. Peripheral blood CD8+ and CD4+ T cells from healthy donors, Susac syndrome patients and multiple sclerosis patients were profiled using high-throughput TCR beta sequencing. The multiple sclerosis controls were treatment-naive patients whose relapsing-remitting disease, either stable or active, fulfilled the revised McDonald criteria. Bulk CD8+ and CD4+ T cells were purified magnetically by negative isolation, whereas CD8+ TEMRA cells were enriched by FACS. Blood was collected in EDTA tubes and processed within 24 hours, with PBMCs isolated through density gradient centrifugation. PBMCs destined for TCR sequencing were cryopreserved in liquid nitrogen and later thawed in a 37 °C water bath. The sorted or isolated CD4+, CD8+ and CD8+ TEMRA cells had a purity of 90% or higher.

RNA was extracted with the RNeasy kit and roughly 0.5 to 1 ug was reverse transcribed using random hexamers. TCR beta CDR3 regions were amplified with the immunoSEQ multiplex PCR assay covering 54 Vbeta and 13 Jbeta segments. To correct PCR amplification bias, a synthetic template baseline was used for both primer optimization and computational correction. In the paper's pipeline: Reads were assigned to V, D and J genes according to IMGT and analyzed in immunoSEQ Analyzer, with only productive sequences retained. Clonality was calculated as one minus the Shannon entropy normalized by log2 of the number of productive unique sequences. Public and private clones were assessed among the 100 most prevalent clones of each patient and control. Clones were defined as Susac-specific when absent from the healthy and MS cohorts, from approximately 1,100 published viral clones and from other ImmuneACCESS disease sequences. The public reads were run again by TCRdb, first through fastp at Q25 and then through MiXCR, and only productive beta chains were kept. Rows merge per CDR3 protein into single entries with the most common DNA and genes. The V and J calls come from TCRdb's annotation, not from the publication. The sample table holds about 400,000 distinct CDR3 sequences, of which more than 70% were seen once. The top ten constitute more than 0.09% of the sample.

The sequenced sample consisted of CD8+ T cells from PBMCs. The origin of this receptor is a human donor with multiple sclerosis. The V gene is TRBV7-9 and the J gene is TRBJ2-2; TRBD2 fits 7 bases in the junction. The CDR3 loop reads CASSLGVAGANTGELFF. The nucleotide sequence is TGTGCCAGCAGCTTAGGAGTGGCGGGGGCGAACACCGGGGAGCTGTTTTTT.